The 8 T cell receptor beta chains listed next were all sequenced from one sample in a study of T cells in Graves' hyperthyroidism and ophthalmopathy. Amplification of TCR beta CDR3 regions was performed using RNA transcripts as template. A first-round RT-PCR of the TCR CDR3 used the HTBI primer set. TCRdb used MiXCR to reprocess the multiplex PCR reads, holding one entry per CDR3 protein. The table records about 740,000 distinct CDR3 sequences, approximately 14% of them present only once. Source material: blood. Receptors were obtained from a woman aged 18-29 years with Graves' hyperthyroidism.

This clonotype was counted many times. V is TRBV7-2 and J is TRBJ2-3; 11 nucleotides align to TRBD2. Trimming cost V 0 bases and J 2 bases; bases outside gene matches: 4. The CDR3 loop spans 17 amino acids. Germline CDR1 and CDR2: SGHTA and FQGNSA. The CDR3 here is CASSLAGLAVFTDTQYF. CDR3 in DNA: TGTGCCAGCAGCTTAGCGGGACTAGCGGTATTCACAGATACGCAGTATTTT.

The table lists this clonotype with a few counts. This chain connects TRBV4-1 to TRBJ2-1; maybe TRBD2 (6 bases). Germline assignment: CDR1 MGHRA and CDR2 YSYEKL. Trimming stripped 4 bases from V and 4 bases from J, with 17 bases between. The CDR3 sequence is 16 residues long. The CDR3 DNA sequence: TGCGCCAGCAGCCCCGAAGGGGCGGGAACTTACAATGAGCAGTTCTTC. Its protein is CASSPEGAGTYNEQFF.

This clonotype was counted ten times or more. The rearrangement uses TRBV2 and TRBJ2-5; perhaps D is TRBD1 or TRBD2 (5 bases each). Per germline, CDR1 SNHLY and CDR2 FYNNEI. The CDR3 runs 16 residues. Trimming cost V 3 bases and J 5 bases, with 19 bases left between them. CDR3 in DNA: TGTGCCAGCAGTGAGCGGGCGCTGGGGCCCCGGGAGACCCAGTACTTC. It yields the protein CASSERALGPRETQYF. The variable domain in full, completed from reference TRBV2 and TRBJ2-5, reads EPEVTQTPSHQVTQMGQEVILRCVPISNHLYFYWYRQILGQKVEFLVSFYNNEISEKSEIFDDQFSVERPDGSNFTLKIRSTKLEDSAMYFCASSERALGPRETQYFGPGTRLLVL.

In the case of this clonotype: A much more abundant neighbour one base away suggests this may be a read error. The CDR3 region is CASSSNSNYEQFF. The CDR3 DNA is TGTGCCAGCAGTTCAAACTCAAACTACGAGCAGTTCTTC. V usage is TRBV27 and J usage is TRBJ2-1, with D unresolved. The CDR3 is 13 residues long. Germline-derived CDR1 and CDR2 are MNHEY and SMNVEV (reference sequence). V lost 4 bases to trimming and J lost 10 bases, with 14 bases between them.

This clonotype was found many times. This sequence joins TRBV28 and TRBJ2-2; 8 nucleotides align to TRBD2. CDR3 length: 14 amino acids. V lost 8 bases and J lost 6; bases outside the gene matches: 8. Germline loops: CDR1 MDHEN, CDR2 SYDVKM. The CDR3 DNA is TGTGCCAGCGTCTTTAGCGGGAATTCCGGGGAGCTGTTTTTT. Its protein product is CASVFSGNSGELFF.

This clonotype was seen a handful of times. V gene TRBV24-1 combines with J gene TRBJ1-2, with D uncertain. This CDR3 has 16 residues. Germline CDR1 reads KGHDR; CDR2 reads SFDVKD. Trimming stripped 8 bases from V and 3 bases from J, with 21 bases between. The CDR3 bases are TGTGCCACCAAAGTACCCCATTTTAAGAGGGACTATGGCTACACCTTC. It is translated as CATKVPHFKRDYGYTF.

In its sample, this clonotype was seen many times. V is TRBV18 and J is TRBJ1-5; D is uncertain. CDR1 is KGHSH and CDR2 is LQKENI in the germline V gene. The V gene lost 2 bases and the J gene lost 4 bases, with 9 bases spanning the gap. CDR3 length: 14 amino acids. As DNA, the CDR3 is TGTGCCAGCTCACCATCACAATCGAATCAGCCCCAGCATTTT. It encodes CASSPSQSNQPQHF.

The CDR3 DNA is TGTGCCAGCAGCGACCGACAGGGTACCGGGGAGCTGTTTTTT. This gives the protein CASSDRQGTGELFF. The chain recombines TRBV2 with TRBJ2-2, with 7 bases matching TRBD1. The CDR3 has 14 amino acids. The ends lost 6 bases at V and 5 bases at J; junction bases unmatched: 6. The germline gives CDR1 SNHLY, CDR2 FYNNEI.